Given below is one T cell receptor beta chain in context. This clonotype has ten or more counts. Its specific antigen is unknown. Within one base of it there is no much larger clone, and no base qualities were kept. CDR1 and CDR2 were assigned from the germline V gene (reference sequence) as SGHAT and FQDESV. Trimmed from V: 5 bases; trimmed from J: 6 bases; junction bases lacking a gene match: 8. Including the terminal cysteine and phenylalanine, the CDR3 comprises 15 residues. The retained sequence is limited to the CDR3, 45 bases, with the frame set at the first base. Hyperthyroidism patients were newly diagnosed, had a disease duration of under 2 months, and were aged 18 to 65 years. Any patient with an uncontrolled infection, another autoimmune disease, pregnancy or lactation was excluded. Diagnoses were established on the basis of clinical symptoms, serum thyroxine and TRAb, thyroid ultrasound, and orbital computed tomography. For progressor patients, blood was drawn at the first diagnosis of hyperthyroidism, before any ophthalmopathy symptoms had appeared. PBMCs were isolated from 8 to 10 ml of fresh peripheral blood by Ficoll-Paque density gradient centrifugation. Progressor patients were initially diagnosed with Graves' hyperthyroidism and developed ophthalmopathy during follow-up. Total RNA was extracted using Trizol reagent, and RNA quality was assessed on an Agilent 2100 Bioanalyzer.

The sample originates from a study of T cells in Graves' hyperthyroidism and ophthalmopathy (dated by TCRdb to the late 2010s). Background for the entire study: Peripheral blood samples were taken at initial diagnosis, before any treatment was given. The study also compared thyroid tissue and blood T-cell repertoires from a handful of Graves' hyperthyroidism patients. Whether ophthalmopathy could be predicted prospectively was tested in an independent validation cohort made up of under 20 hyperthyroidism patients plus 17 patients who later progressed to ophthalmopathy. The paper describes TCR Vbeta CDR3 sequencing of 135 peripheral blood samples, made up of some 40 ophthalmopathy patients, roughly 75 hyperthyroidism patients and about 17 progressor patients. For training and testing, the 80 to 100 patients in the discovery cohort were randomly divided in a 7:3 ratio. Once sampling was done, hyperthyroidism patients were given methimazole at a starting dose of 30 mg daily, whereas ophthalmopathy patients were given high-dose intravenous methylprednisolone. TCR V-J signatures able to tell the groups apart were searched for in a discovery cohort of 90 to 100 patients, of whom over 40 had Graves' ophthalmopathy and roughly 59 had stable Graves' hyperthyroidism.

TCR beta CDR3 regions were amplified from RNA transcripts. For the first round of RT-PCR on the TCR CDR3, the HTBI primer set was used together with the Qiagen OneStep RT-PCR kit. Libraries were constructed in a second round of multiplex PCR, after which size selection and purification were carried out. The libraries were sequenced on an Illumina HiSeq2000 using paired-end 100 bp reads. Regarding the original processing steps: SOAPnuke was used to process the raw data, with reads discarded if the reads contained adapters or uncalled bases, had a mean Phred below 15, or lacked an exact constant-primer or identifier match. COPE v1.2.5 was used to merge high-quality paired reads, and clonotypes were defined as unique nucleotide sequences. MiTCR v1.1 was used to align clonotypes to the IMGT TRBV, TRBD and TRBJ reference segments. Only V-J combinations with frequency above 0.0001, covering about 99% of repertoires, were analysed. The TCS score was defined as the ratio of F50 (clonal expansion) to E x V (chaos), calculated using BLOSUM62-based TCRdist between CDR3 peptides within each V-J. Welch's t-statistics and random forest reduced just over 500 V-J features to under 15, which were used in a naive Bayes classifier (R e1071). TCRdb trimmed the raw reads at Q25, called clones with MiXCR and kept productive beta chains. Rows matching on CDR3 protein sequence are summarized as one entry with the most common DNA and genes. These V and J calls are TCRdb output, not the study's own analysis. This sample lists about 260,000 distinct CDR3 sequences; less than 30% were detected once. About a quarter of the sample is in the top ten clones.

On the study overall, not on this receptor specifically: Ophthalmopathy was separated from stable hyperthyroidism by a 13 V-J signature model, with 85% to 90% sensitivity and about 81% specificity obtained in cross-validation and 80%/75% obtained in testing. Sample size was not statistically predetermined, and blinding of investigators to group allocation was not performed. In validation, progression to ophthalmopathy was predicted by the model with nearly 71% sensitivity and roughly 76% specificity, a median of about 6.8 months before onset. Most expanded thyroid clonotypes (frequency above 0.001) were also detected in blood, suggesting blood repertoires may reflect thyroid immune responses.

The specimen sequenced was blood. This chain joins TRBV11-1 to TRBJ2-2; 8 of the junction bases match TRBD2. The receptor was isolated from a man aged 40-49 years with Graves' hyperthyroidism that later progressed to Graves' ophthalmopathy. Read as DNA, the sequence is TGTGCCAGCAGCCTACAGGGAGCGGGGGCCGGGGAGCTGTTTTTT. Its protein is CASSLQGAGAGELFF.